This TCR beta chain was recorded in a study of regulatory T cells in long-lasting Graves disease (dated by TCRdb to the early 2020s). About the investigation overall: In the newly diagnosed Graves' disease group, patients had been taking antithyroid drugs for less than 3 months. Patients with persistent Graves' disease were compared with patients with newly diagnosed Graves' disease using TCR sequencing and RNA sequencing of peripheral blood. A total of some 33 samples were covered by TCR sequencing, comprising approximately 13 persistent and around 20 newly diagnosed Graves' disease patients. The study was conducted in China and was registered as a clinical trial. Study-wide conclusions, independent of this receptor: Compared with newly diagnosed patients, patients with persistent Graves' disease had lower TCR Shannon entropy and fewer highly expanded clones, which suggests clonal expansion. Preferential use of TRBV28, TRBJ1-2 and TRBJ2-5 was observed in persistent disease, whereas TRBV20-1 and TRBJ2-1 were favored in newly diagnosed disease. The small sample size was acknowledged by the authors as a limitation that may reduce accuracy. Only peripheral blood was studied, because thyroid tissue, the primary lesion, was inaccessible. Persistent patients shared more public clonotypes among themselves (2,741) than newly diagnosed patients did (about 1,000). Only the TCR beta chain was sequenced and analyzed.

This clonotype is a singleton in its sample. Its antigen is not yet known. A far larger clone is off by one base, so a read error is likely. The library came from multiplex PCR. The sequencing machine was an Illumina HiSeq 4000. To build TCR beta libraries, CDR3 regions were amplified by Arm-PCR using iRepertoire HTBI primers. Before sequencing, the PCR products went through gel purification. The authors' pipeline ran thus. A total of around 66 TRBV and 14 TRBJ segments were identified across samples and were used for gene usage analysis of CDR3 amino acid clonotypes. COPE and FqMerger were used to merge filtered high-quality paired reads into contigs. Contigs were aligned with BLAST to IMGT TRBV, TRBD and TRBJ reference genes, and CDR3 was defined per IMGT. Clonotypes above 0.1% frequency were classified as highly expanded clones. Shannon entropy served as the measure of repertoire diversity, while the Gini coefficient captured V-J evenness. Public clonotypes were defined as clonotypes shared by more than one individual. Using fastp trimming at Q25 and MiXCR clonotype assembly, TCRdb reanalyzed the public sequencing data and kept in-frame beta chains. Each CDR3 protein gets just one entry, which takes the most common genes and DNA from the rows behind it. The V and J calls, along with clone size, are taken from TCRdb and not from the paper's own processing. The sample table shows 200,000 to 300,000 distinct CDR3 sequences, and around 20% are seen once. About 15% of the sample is taken by the ten largest.

The time point label, read with the paper, signifies: newly diagnosed GD, antithyroid drugs for less than 3 months. For both TCR sequencing and RNA sequencing, RNA was extracted from PBMCs using TRIzol. The diagnosis of Graves' disease followed American Thyroid Association guidelines. Recruitment of patients was carried out at an endocrinology department in Xi'an, China. From each patient, nine milliliters of peripheral blood was collected into an EDTA anticoagulant tube. PBMCs were isolated by Ficoll Paque Plus density gradient separation without further T cell sorting. RNA quality was checked with an Agilent 2100 Bioanalyzer and agarose gel, and concentration with a NanoDrop 2000. From its cysteine to its phenylalanine, the CDR3 spans 13 amino acids. Only the CDR3 region is kept as DNA, spanning 39 bases read in frame from base 1. V gives up 4 bases and J gives up 3 bases, and the segment between their germline ends measures 10 bases.

This TCR derives from a female donor with Graves disease. This chain joins TRBV12-3 or TRBV12-4 to TRBJ2-7; no D segment can be confidently identified. The material sequenced was peripheral blood mononuclear cells (PBMCs), taken at new diagnosis, from a patient treated with antithyroid drugs. At the DNA level, the sequence is TGTGCCAGCAGTTACTACCCGAACTACGAGCAGTACTTC. The encoded protein is CASSYYPNYEQYF.